Below are 13 T cell receptor beta chains sequenced from a single sample in a study of T cells of healthy individuals. TCRdb used MiXCR to reprocess the 5' RACE reads, holding one entry per CDR3 protein. The top ten clones hold about 4.7% of a sample with around 63,000 distinct CDR3 sequences, 15% to 20% of them seen once. These receptors were obtained from a human donor in good health.

This clonotype was observed many times. The V gene is TRBV19, the J gene TRBJ2-1; 9 bases match TRBD1. CDR3 length equals 21 residues. Germline V gene sequence: CDR1 LNHDA, CDR2 SQIVND (reference sequence). The junction had 29 bases not matched to a gene; V was cut back by 9 bases and J by 5 bases. In nucleotides, the CDR3 is TGTGCCAGCCGACACCGGGACAGGGTCGTGCTTGCACGCGCCGAACACAATGAGCAGTTCTTC. Translated: CASRHRDRVVLARAEHNEQFF.

This clonotype occurred a few times. J is TRBJ1-1 and V is TRBV7-9; D unresolved. The CDR3 consists of 14 residues. Germline V gene sequence: CDR1 SEHNR, CDR2 FQNEAQ (reference sequence). The V and J ends lost 2 bases and 1 base respectively, with 8 bases between them. The CDR3 nucleotides are TGTGCCAGCAGCTTATTGGCAGCGAACACTGAAGCTTTCTTT. This translates into CASSLLAANTEAFF.

The sample holds one count of this clonotype. A read error may account for a junction end that differs from germline. The CDR3 DNA is TGCAGTGCGAGAGGGACAGGGGGCATTTTGGAAAAACTGTTTTTT. Encoded protein: CSARGTGGILEKLFF. This chain uses TRBV20-1 with TRBJ1-4; 12 positions agree with TRBD1. The germline CDR1 and CDR2 sequences are DFQATT and SNEGSKA (reference sequence). The CDR3 sequence is 15 residues long.

This clonotype was detected ten times or more. The V call is TRBV2, the J call TRBJ1-5, with unresolved D. The CDR3 is made up of 14 amino acids. Trimming cost V 3 bases and J 2 bases, with 8 bases left between them. The germline CDR1 and CDR2 sequences are SNHLY and FYNNEI. The CDR3 loop reads CASSERNRNQPQHF. The CDR3 DNA reads TGTGCCAGCAGTGAGCGGAATCGCAATCAGCCCCAGCATTTT.

Judged by abundance, this clonotype is medium-sized. The rearrangement joins TRBV6-5 to TRBJ2-3; D might be TRBD2 (6 bases). There are 15 residues in the CDR3. The ends were cut back, 6 bases at V and 0 bases at J, with 13 bases in the middle. CDR1 and CDR2 from the germline V gene are MNHEY and SVGAGI. The CDR3 here is CASRTSGTSTDTQYF. In DNA, the CDR3 is TGTGCCAGCAGAACCTCCGGGACTAGCACAGATACGCAGTATTTT.

This clonotype has only a few counts. The chain carries TRBV2 and TRBJ1-6; TRBD1 matches 8 bases. The CDR3 is 14 residues long. J gave up 8 bases and V 7 bases, and 7 bases lay outside the gene matches. In germline, CDR1 is SNHLY, CDR2 FYNNEI. The CDR3 sequence: CASNYGQGDSPLHF. CDR3 nucleotide sequence: TGTGCCAGCAACTACGGACAGGGTGATTCACCCCTCCACTTT.

At least ten counts were recorded for this clonotype. The chain employs TRBV7-2 and TRBJ1-5, with unresolved D. This CDR3 is 13 amino acids long. The germline V gene has CDR1 SGHTA and CDR2 FQGNSA. Trimming stripped 2 bases from V and 4 bases from J, with 6 bases between. The CDR3 DNA reads TGTGCCAGCAGCTTATCCGGGAATCAGCCCCAGCATTTT. It is translated as CASSLSGNQPQHF.

This clonotype was detected ten times or more. This sequence joins TRBV28 and TRBJ2-5; the D is unclear. The germline V and J ends were trimmed by 3 bases and 6 bases, with 8 bases remaining between them. The CDR3 length is 12 residues. Germline loops: CDR1 MDHEN, CDR2 SYDVKM. CDR3 bases: TGTGCCAGCAGTTTGACACGCCAGACCCAGTACTTC. This gives the protein CASSLTRQTQYF. The whole variable domain, remainder taken from reference TRBV28 and TRBJ2-5, is DVKVTQSSRYLVKRTGEKVFLECVQDMDHENMFWYRQDPGLGLRLIYFSYDVKMKEKGDIPEGYSVSREKKERFSLILESASTNQTSMYLCASSLTRQTQYFGPGTRLLVL.

The V gene is TRBV15, the J gene TRBJ2-7; D may be TRBD1 (6 bases). Germline values: CDR1 LNHNV, CDR2 YYDKDF (reference sequence). The length of the CDR3 is 15 residues. V was trimmed by 0 bases and J by 2 bases, leaving 11 bases between them. The CDR3 loop reads CATSRDRGLTYEQYF. The CDR3 region has the DNA TGTGCCACCAGCAGAGATAGGGGGTTGACCTACGAGCAGTACTTC.

This sequence joins TRBV20-1 and TRBJ1-1, with D perhaps TRBD1 (6 bases). The CDR3 covers 14 residues. The V end lost 1 base, the J end lost 0 bases, and 9 bases lay between the germline ends. Per germline, CDR1 DFQATT and CDR2 SNEGSKA (reference sequence). This chain's CDR3 is CSARGGAVNTEAFF. The CDR3 region has the DNA TGCAGTGCTAGAGGGGGGGCGGTGAACACTGAAGCTTTCTTT.

This rearrangement joins TRBV14 to TRBJ2-2, with TRBD2 identical over 8 bases. The CDR3 consists of 15 residues. The V segment lost 4 bases and the J segment 7 bases; nucleotides outside the gene matches: 8. Germline CDR1 and CDR2: SGHDN and FVKESK. DNA for the CDR3: TGTGCCAGCAGCCCCACCGGACTAGCTGGCGGGGAGCTGTTTTTT. The encoded protein is CASSPTGLAGGELFF.

A note on this clonotype: A much more abundant neighbour one base away suggests this may be a read error. This rearrangement joins TRBV7-9 to TRBJ2-7, with 9 bases matching TRBD2. CDR1 is SEHNR and CDR2 is FQNEAQ in the germline V gene (reference sequence). The CDR3 contains 15 residues. The CDR3 DNA reads TGTGCCGGCAGCTTAATTAGCGGGAGCATAGACGAGCAGTACTTC. This encodes CAGSLISGSIDEQYF.

This clonotype was detected only a few times. This chain joins TRBV27 and TRBJ1-6, with 9 bases aligning to TRBD1. V was clipped by 4 bases and J by 7 bases; unmatched bases: 5. The V gene's germline CDR1 is MNHEY and CDR2 SMNVEV (reference sequence). The CDR3 sequence is 15 residues long. The CDR3 spells CASSSPGQGNSPLHF. The CDR3 region has the DNA TGTGCCAGCAGTTCCCCGGGACAGGGAAATTCACCCCTCCACTTT.